This is a list of T cell receptor beta chains from one sample in a study of blood T cell repertoires in COVID-19. Libraries were prepared by immunoSEQ multiplex PCR; TCRdb keeps only in-frame clonotypes and omits some of them. The repertoire includes some 240,000 clones, around 90% of them detected once, and more than 8.5% sits in the top ten. The specimen sequenced was peripheral blood. The receptor set was obtained from a woman in her 70s with COVID-19, enrolled during active disease. The CDR3 runs from the conserved cysteine through the conserved F or W. D genes are given only for firm matches. Where a row states a size, it is once, few, many or the class of an expanded clone; other rows omit it.

CDR3nt,CDR3aa,abundance,j_gene,v_gene,d_gene
TGTGCCAGCAGCCGTCTAGCGGGGCGACAAGAGACCCAGTACTTC,CASSRLAGRQETQYF,NA,TRBJ2-5,TRBV6-6,TRBD2
TGTGCCAGTAGTAGTCGGGGATTCGCTGAAAAACTGTTTTTT,CASSSRGFAEKLFF,once,TRBJ1-4,TRBV19,NA
TGTGCCATCAGTGAGTCGAGTCAGGGGGCGTCTGGAAACACCATATATTTT,CAISESSQGASGNTIYF,NA,TRBJ1-3,TRBV10-3,TRBD1
TGTGCCAGCAGCCAAGATCCGGGGACTAGCACAGATACGCAGTATTTT,CASSQDPGTSTDTQYF,NA,TRBJ2-3,TRBV3-1/TRBV3-2,NA
TGTGCCAGCAGTTACTCAGGACAGGGAACTGGGTATGGCTACACCTTC,CASSYSGQGTGYGYTF,NA,TRBJ1-2,TRBV6-5,TRBD1
TGTGCCATCACTAATAGCGGACAAGAGACCCAGTACTTC,CAITNSGQETQYF,NA,TRBJ2-5,TRBV10-3,NA
TGTGCCAGCAGCTTCTGGCCTTTGACTAGCGGGAGATCCTACAATGAGCAGTTCTTC,CASSFWPLTSGRSYNEQFF,NA,TRBJ2-1,TRBV5-8,TRBD2
TGTGCCAGCAGTGCAGGGGTGAAGAATGAGCAGTTCTTC,CASSAGVKNEQFF,NA,TRBJ2-1,TRBV3-1/TRBV3-2,NA
TGTGCCAGCAGCCCCGGGACAGGGATCGGGGAGCTGTTTTTT,CASSPGTGIGELFF,few,TRBJ2-2,TRBV7-3,TRBD1
TGTGCCTGGAGTCTGGGACAGTTGAACACTGAAGCTTTCTTT,CAWSLGQLNTEAFF,once,TRBJ1-1,TRBV30,TRBD1
TGTGCCAGCAGTGATCTGGGGGACAGGGGTAGTAATCAGCCCCAGCATTTT,CASSDLGDRGSNQPQHF,NA,TRBJ1-5,TRBV6-4,TRBD1
TGTGCCAGCAGCCAGGACAGGGCCACCGGGGAGCTGTTTTTT,CASSQDRATGELFF,NA,TRBJ2-2,TRBV6-5,TRBD1
TGTGCCAGCAGATATGCCGGGACAGGAGCAACAGATACGCAGTATTTT,CASRYAGTGATDTQYF,NA,TRBJ2-3,TRBV28,TRBD1
TGCGCCAGCACGCTGGGGGCATCGGGCACCGGGGAGCTGTTTTTT,CASTLGASGTGELFF,NA,TRBJ2-2,TRBV5-1,NA
TGCGCCAGCAGTCAATTAGGGAGGCGCCAGTATTTT,CASSQLGRRQYF,NA,TRBJ2-3,TRBV23-1,NA
TGTGCCAGCAGTTACGCGAAGAGAGAAAAACTGTTTTTT,CASSYAKREKLFF,NA,TRBJ1-4,TRBV6-6,NA
TGTGCCAGCAGTGGCACAGGAAACACCATATATTTT,CASSGTGNTIYF,NA,TRBJ1-3,TRBV2,NA
TGTGCCACCTACGGTCCTAACTATGGCTACACCTTC,CATYGPNYGYTF,NA,TRBJ1-2,TRBV28,NA
TGTGCCAGCAGTGAGCCATTAGCGGGGCCCTACAATGAGCAGTTCTTC,CASSEPLAGPYNEQFF,NA,TRBJ2-1,TRBV6-1,TRBD2
TGTGCCAGTAACAGTTGGGGCAGGGGAAGAGGAGAGCAGTACTTC,CASNSWGRGRGEQYF,NA,TRBJ2-7,TRBV19,NA
TGTGCCTGGAGTGATGTCGGGGGACTAGCGGCCCTGGGGAGTGAGCAGTTCTTC,CAWSDVGGLAALGSEQFF,few,TRBJ2-1,TRBV30,TRBD2
TGTGCCAGTAGAAACGGACAGAACACCGGGGAGCTGTTTTTT,CASRNGQNTGELFF,NA,TRBJ2-2,TRBV19,NA
TGCGCCAGCAGCCAAGACGACAGGCTCTTCTACAATGAGCAGTTCTTC,CASSQDDRLFYNEQFF,NA,TRBJ2-1,TRBV4-1,NA
TGTGCCGAGCAGGGACAGGGACTCTATGGCTACACCTTC,CAEQGQGLYGYTF,NA,TRBJ1-2,TRBV30,TRBD1
TGTGCCAGCAGCTTAGGAGGGGGTGCGGAGACCCAGTACTTC,CASSLGGGAETQYF,NA,TRBJ2-5,TRBV7-9,NA
TGTGCCAGCAGTTTTTCACAGGGGGGAAGTGAAAAACTGTTTTTT,CASSFSQGGSEKLFF,few,TRBJ1-4,TRBV28,TRBD1